The sequence of this TCR beta chain was determined in a study of shared clonotypes between healthy human individuals. Study-wide context: Donor composition was two women and a few men, aged 18 to 49.

There are 17 residues in the CDR3. CDR1 and CDR2 from the germline V gene are SGDLS and YYNGEE. With 0 bases removed from V and 0 bases from J, the gap between germline ends came to 16 bases. Assay: immunoSEQ multiplex PCR; the TCRdb copy retains only in-frame clones and omits some. The table lists fewer than 600,000 clones, about 85% of them singletons. The chain combines TRBV9 with TRBJ2-7; the D is unclear. The specimen was PBMCs. The TCR comes from a woman in her 40s in good health. Some clones in this sample may be carry-over from other donors' samples. In nucleotides, the CDR3 is TGTGCCAGCAGCGTAGGGCTGAACGCGAGGAGCTCCTACGAGCAGTACTTC. Translating it yields CASSVGLNARSSYEQYF.